This T cell receptor (beta chain) appears in the sequencing data of a study of T cells after yellow fever vaccination. Findings and limits, study-wide: Researchers noted that a small share of clonotypes showed up in both CD4 and CD8 compartments.

Germline V gene sequence: CDR1 SGHTA, CDR2 FQGNSA. Trimming took off 1 base at V and 4 bases at J, with 16 bases between the two ends. This CDR3 has 16 amino acids. TCRdb used MiXCR to reprocess the 5' RACE reads, holding one entry per CDR3 protein. The table records a few hundred thousand distinct CDR3 sequences, roughly 4% of them present only once. Comments on this clonotype: Its antigen is not identified.

The source was PBMCs, collected 5 days after the yellow fever booster vaccination. This rearrangement joins TRBV7-2 to TRBJ1-2; no firm D call. The origin of this receptor is a man between 18 and 35 years old who received the YFV17D yellow fever vaccine. The CDR3 nucleotides are TGTGCCAGCAGCTTAGTCAGCCGACCTGGAGGCTATGGCTACACCTTC. This codes for CASSLVSRPGGYGYTF. The complete variable domain, with remaining parts taken from reference TRBV7-2 and TRBJ1-2, reads GAGVSQSPSNKVTEKGKDVELRCDPISGHTALYWYRQSLGQGLEFLIYFQGNSAPDKSGLPSDRFSAERTGGSVSTLTIQRTQQEDSAVYLCASSLVSRPGGYGYTFGSGTRLTVV.